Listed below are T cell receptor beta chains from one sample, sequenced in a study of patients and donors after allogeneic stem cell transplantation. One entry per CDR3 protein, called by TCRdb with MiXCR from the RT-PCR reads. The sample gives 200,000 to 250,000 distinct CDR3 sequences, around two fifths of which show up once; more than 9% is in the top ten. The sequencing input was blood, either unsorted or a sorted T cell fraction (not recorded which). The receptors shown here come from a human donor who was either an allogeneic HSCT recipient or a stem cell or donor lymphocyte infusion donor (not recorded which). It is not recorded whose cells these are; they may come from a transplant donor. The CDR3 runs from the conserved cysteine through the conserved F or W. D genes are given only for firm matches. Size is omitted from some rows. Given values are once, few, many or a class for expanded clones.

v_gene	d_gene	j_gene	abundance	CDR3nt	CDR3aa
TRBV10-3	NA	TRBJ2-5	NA	TGTGCCATCAGTGAGCAGTTTCAAGAGACCCAGTACTTC	CAISEQFQETQYF
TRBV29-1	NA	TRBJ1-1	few	TGCAGCGTTGAGCCTATCGACACTGAAGCTTTCTTT	CSVEPIDTEAFF
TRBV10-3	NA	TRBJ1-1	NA	TGTGCCATCAGCCATGCCCGAAAGGGGCTCTTAGGAAACACTGAAGCTTTCTTT	CAISHARKGLLGNTEAFF
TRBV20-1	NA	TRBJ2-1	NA	TGCAGTGCTAGAGATCGTAGGTACTACAATGAGCAGTTCTTC	CSARDRRYYNEQFF
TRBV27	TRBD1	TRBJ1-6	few	TGTGCCAGCAGTAGGAGCAGGGGGGTATCACCCCTCCACTTT	CASSRSRGVSPLHF
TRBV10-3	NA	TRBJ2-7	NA	TGTGCCATCAGTCCAGGGTCGGCCTACGAGCAGTACTTC	CAISPGSAYEQYF
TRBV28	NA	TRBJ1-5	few	TGTGCCAGCAGTTTCTCCTCTGACGGGAATCAGCCCCAGCATTTT	CASSFSSDGNQPQHF
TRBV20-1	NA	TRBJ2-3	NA	TGCAGCCTGTTACTAATCACAGATACGCAGTATTTT	CSLLLITDTQYF
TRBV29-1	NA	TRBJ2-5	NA	TGCAGCGTTCGGGCCGATGGAAGCCAGTACTTC	CSVRADGSQYF
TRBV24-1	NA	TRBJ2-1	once	TGTGCCACCAGTCCTGGGAATGAGCAGTTCTTC	CATSPGNEQFF
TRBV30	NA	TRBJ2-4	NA	TGTGCCTGGAGAGCCAAAAACATTCAGTACTTC	CAWRAKNIQYF
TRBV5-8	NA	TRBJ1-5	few	TGTGCCAGCAGCTTGGGGTCCCAGTCACAGCCCCAGCATTTT	CASSLGSQSQPQHF
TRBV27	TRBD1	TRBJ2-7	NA	TGTGCCAGCAGTTTCCGGGACAGGGCTCCCTACGAGCAGTACTTC	CASSFRDRAPYEQYF
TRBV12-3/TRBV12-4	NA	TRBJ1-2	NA	TGTGCCAGCAGCGTGACGGGGGAGAGAGATGGCTACACCTTC	CASSVTGERDGYTF
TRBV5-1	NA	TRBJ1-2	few	TGCGCCAGCAGCTTGGAGGACGTAACTAACTATGGCTACACCTTC	CASSLEDVTNYGYTF
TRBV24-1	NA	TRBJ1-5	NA	TGTGCCACCAGTGAAAATACAGGGATTCGCAATCAGCCCCAGCATTTT	CATSENTGIRNQPQHF
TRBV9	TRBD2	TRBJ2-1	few	TGTGCCAGCTCCCCATCCCCGACTAGCGGGGGAGATGAGCAGTTCTTC	CASSPSPTSGGDEQFF
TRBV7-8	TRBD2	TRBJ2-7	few	TGTGCCAGCAGCGGCGGGGGTATATCCTACGAGCAGTACTTC	CASSGGGISYEQYF
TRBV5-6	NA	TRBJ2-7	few	TGTGCCAGCAGGGAGCGCTACGAGCAGTACTTC	CASRERYEQYF
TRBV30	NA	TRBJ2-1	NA	TGTGCCTGGAGTGGTCCGATCAATGAGCAGTTCTTC	CAWSGPINEQFF
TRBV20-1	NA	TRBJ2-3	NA	TGCAGTGCTAGACGAGGAGCAGATACGCAGTATTTT	CSARRGADTQYF
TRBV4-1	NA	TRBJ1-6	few	TGCGCCAGCAGCCCCATCGGTAATTCACCCCTCCACTTT	CASSPIGNSPLHF
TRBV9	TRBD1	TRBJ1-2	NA	TGTGCCAGCAGCCCGCAGGGGGACTATGGCTACACCTTC	CASSPQGDYGYTF
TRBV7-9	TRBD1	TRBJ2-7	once	TGTGCCAGCAGCTCAGGGACAGGCTTATTGATCGAGCAGTACTTC	CASSSGTGLLIEQYF
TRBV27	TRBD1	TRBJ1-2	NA	TGTGCCAGCAGTTTATCGCCCCCCCGTGGGACAGGAGTCTCTATCTATGGCTACACCTTC	CASSLSPPRGTGVSIYGYTF
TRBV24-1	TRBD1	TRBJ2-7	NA	TGTGCCACCAGTGATTCCGGGACAGGGGGACTGGACGAGCAGTACTTC	CATSDSGTGGLDEQYF
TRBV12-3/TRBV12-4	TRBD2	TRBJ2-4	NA	TGTGCCAGCAGTTTTCCCAAGGCTAGCGGAACCAAAAACATTCAGTACTTC	CASSFPKASGTKNIQYF
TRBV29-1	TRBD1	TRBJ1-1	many	TGCAGCGTTAAACGGGACAGAGGGACTGAAGCTTTCTTT	CSVKRDRGTEAFF
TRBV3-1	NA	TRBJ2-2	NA	TGTGCCAGCATAGCACGGGGAAGGGAGAACACCGGGGAGCTGTTTTTT	CASIARGRENTGELFF
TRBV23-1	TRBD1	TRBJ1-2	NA	TGCGCCAGCAGTCGTCCAGGGGGCGACTATGGCTACACCTTC	CASSRPGGDYGYTF
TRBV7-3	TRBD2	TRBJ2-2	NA	TGTGCCAGCAGCTTATCGGGGGGGCCCCCTCCCGGGGAGCTGTTTTTT	CASSLSGGPPPGELFF
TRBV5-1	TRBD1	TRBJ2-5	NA	TGCGCCAGCAGCTCGGGACAGGGCCCCGCAAAACAAGAGACCCAGTACTTC	CASSSGQGPAKQETQYF
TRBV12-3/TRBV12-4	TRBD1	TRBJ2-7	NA	TGTGCCAGCAGTTTGACAGGGAGCCACGAGCAGTACTTC	CASSLTGSHEQYF
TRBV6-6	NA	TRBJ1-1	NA	TGTGCCAGCAGTTACTCCACCTTCGAGGCTTTCTTT	CASSYSTFEAFF
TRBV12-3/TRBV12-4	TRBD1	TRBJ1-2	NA	TGTGCCAGCAGCACGGACAGGGGTGCCGGCTACACCTTC	CASSTDRGAGYTF
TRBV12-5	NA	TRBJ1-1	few	TGTGCTAGTGGTTTGGGACGGGGGAACACTGAAGCTTTCTTT	CASGLGRGNTEAFF
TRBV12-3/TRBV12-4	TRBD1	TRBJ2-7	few	TGTGCCAGCAGTTTTAGGACAGGGGGTAACCACGAGCAGTACTTC	CASSFRTGGNHEQYF
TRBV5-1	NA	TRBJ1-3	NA	TGCGCCAGCAGCTTGGCAGGGATCTCCGGAAACACCATATATTTT	CASSLAGISGNTIYF
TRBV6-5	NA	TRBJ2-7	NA	TGTGCCAGCAGTTACTCGATTCACTACGAGCAGTACTTC	CASSYSIHYEQYF
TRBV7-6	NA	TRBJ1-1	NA	TGTGCCAGCGGGGACGGGACGTCGAACACTGAAGCTTTCTTT	CASGDGTSNTEAFF
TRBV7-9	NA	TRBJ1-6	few	TGTGCCAGCAGCCTAGGAGGGGCGTCAAATAATTCACCCCTCCACTTT	CASSLGGASNNSPLHF
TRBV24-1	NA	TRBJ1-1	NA	TGTGCCACCAGTGATTTGCTGGGGGAAGCTTTCTTT	CATSDLLGEAFF
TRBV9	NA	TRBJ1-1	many	TGTGCCAGCAGCGCAAGCTTGGACACTGAAGCTTTCTTT	CASSASLDTEAFF
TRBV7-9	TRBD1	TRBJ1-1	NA	TGTGCCAGCAGCTTAGTGGGACAGAATGAAGCTTTCTTT	CASSLVGQNEAFF
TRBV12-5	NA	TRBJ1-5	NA	TGTGCTAGTGGTTTGAACGCAGGGCTGGATCAGCCCCAGCATTTT	CASGLNAGLDQPQHF
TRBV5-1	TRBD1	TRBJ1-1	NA	TGCGCCAGCAGCTCGGGACAGGGGGGCACTGAAGCTTTCTTT	CASSSGQGGTEAFF
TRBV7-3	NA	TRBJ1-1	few	TGTGCCAGCAGCTTAGAATTAGGGAGTGAAGCTTTCTTT	CASSLELGSEAFF
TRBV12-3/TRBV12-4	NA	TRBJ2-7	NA	TGTGCCAGCAGCCGGACAGTTGGCGAGCAGTACTTC	CASSRTVGEQYF
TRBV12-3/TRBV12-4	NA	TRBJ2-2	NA	TGTGCCAGCAGTCCCCTGGCACCCTCAGGCCCCGGGGAGCTGTTTTTT	CASSPLAPSGPGELFF
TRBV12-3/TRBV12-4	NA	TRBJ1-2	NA	TGTGCCAGCAGTCCTCGGACAGCTTACTATGGCTACACCTTC	CASSPRTAYYGYTF
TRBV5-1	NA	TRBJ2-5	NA	TGCGCCAGCAGCTTGGAGGCAGGGGAAGAGACCCAGTACTTC	CASSLEAGEETQYF
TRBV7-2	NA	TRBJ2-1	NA	TGTGCCAGCAGCTTGACTAGGGGGGCGAGCTCCTACAATGAGCAGTTCTTC	CASSLTRGASSYNEQFF
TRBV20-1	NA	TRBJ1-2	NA	TGCAGTGCCTCGTTCAGGGTCTATGGCTACACCTTC	CSASFRVYGYTF
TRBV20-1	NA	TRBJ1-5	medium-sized	TGCAGTGTAGGGGGAAAAGGCAATCAGCCCCAGCATTTT	CSVGGKGNQPQHF